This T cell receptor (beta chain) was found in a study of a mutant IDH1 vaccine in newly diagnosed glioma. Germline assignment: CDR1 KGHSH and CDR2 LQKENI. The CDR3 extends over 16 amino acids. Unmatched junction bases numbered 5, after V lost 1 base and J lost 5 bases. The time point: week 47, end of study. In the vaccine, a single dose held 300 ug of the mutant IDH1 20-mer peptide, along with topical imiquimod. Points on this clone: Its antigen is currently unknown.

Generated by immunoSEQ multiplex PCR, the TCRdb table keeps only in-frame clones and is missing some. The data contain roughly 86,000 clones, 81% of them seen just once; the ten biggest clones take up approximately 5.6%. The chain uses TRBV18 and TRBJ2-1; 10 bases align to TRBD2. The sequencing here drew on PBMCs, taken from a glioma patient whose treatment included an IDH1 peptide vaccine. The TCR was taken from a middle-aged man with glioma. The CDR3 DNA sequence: TGTGCCAGCTCACCACAGCGGGGGGGCGCGGACAATGAGCAGTTCTTC. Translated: CASSPQRGGADNEQFF.